This T cell receptor beta chain was recorded in a study of T cells in Graves' hyperthyroidism and ophthalmopathy. The germline CDR1 and CDR2 sequences are LGHDT and YNNKEL (reference sequence). This CDR3 comprises 16 residues. The V and J ends lost 6 bases and 1 base respectively, with 15 bases between them. The table lists this clonotype with many counts. The diagnostic basis comprised clinical symptoms, serum thyroxine and TRAb, thyroid ultrasound and orbital computed tomography. The TCR beta CDR3 regions underwent amplification using RNA transcripts as the source. When the TCR CDR3 underwent first-round RT-PCR, the HTBI primer set was used. Using its own MiXCR run on the multiplex PCR reads, TCRdb lists one record per CDR3 protein. The table lists 400,000 to 500,000 distinct CDR3 sequences, roughly 14% of them singletons.

J is TRBJ2-2 and V is TRBV3-1; D uncertain. The clonotype originates from a man younger than 30 with Graves' ophthalmopathy. What was sequenced was blood. As DNA, the CDR3 is TGTGCCAGCAGTGTAGCCTTGACACTGAACACCGGGGAGCTGTTTTTT. It encodes CASSVALTLNTGELFF.